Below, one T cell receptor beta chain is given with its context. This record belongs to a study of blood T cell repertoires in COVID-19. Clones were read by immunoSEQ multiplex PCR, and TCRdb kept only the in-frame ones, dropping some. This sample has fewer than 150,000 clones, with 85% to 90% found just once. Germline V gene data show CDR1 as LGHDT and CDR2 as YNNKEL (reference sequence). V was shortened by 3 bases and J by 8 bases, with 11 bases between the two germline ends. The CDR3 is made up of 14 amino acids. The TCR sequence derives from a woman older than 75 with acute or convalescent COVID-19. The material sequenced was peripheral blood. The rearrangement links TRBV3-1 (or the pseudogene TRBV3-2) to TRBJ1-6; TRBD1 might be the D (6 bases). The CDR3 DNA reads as TGTGCCAGCAGCCAGACAGGAGGTGATTCACCCCTCCACTTT. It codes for CASSQTGGDSPLHF.